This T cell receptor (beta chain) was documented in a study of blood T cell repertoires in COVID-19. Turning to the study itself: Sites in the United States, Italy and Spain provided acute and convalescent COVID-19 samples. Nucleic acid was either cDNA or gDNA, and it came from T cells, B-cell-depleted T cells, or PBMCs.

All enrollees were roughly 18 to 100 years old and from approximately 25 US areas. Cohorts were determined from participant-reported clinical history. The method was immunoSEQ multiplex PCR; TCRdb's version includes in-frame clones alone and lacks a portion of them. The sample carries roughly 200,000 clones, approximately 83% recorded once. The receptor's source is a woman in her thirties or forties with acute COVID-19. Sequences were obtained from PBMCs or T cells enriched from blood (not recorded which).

The CDR3 protein is CASSVGPGGTEAFF. CDR3 DNA: TGTGCCAGCAGCGTAGGGCCCGGGGGCACTGAAGCTTTCTTT. The chain carries TRBV9 and TRBJ1-1; D is possibly TRBD1 (5 bases). CDR3 length equals 14 residues. Trimming took off 0 bases at V and 4 bases at J, with 10 bases between the two ends. The germline CDR1 and CDR2 sequences are SGDLS and YYNGEE.